Sequencing of this TCR beta chain was carried out in a study of blood T cell repertoires in COVID-19. All recovered Cohort 3 donors got two negative PCRs, got clearance, or saw symptom resolution. After removal of 8 bases from V and 7 bases from J, the junction contained 1 base not matched to a gene. The CDR3 spans 11 residues. Per the germline V gene, CDR1 is LGHDT and CDR2 is YNNKEL (reference sequence). TCRdb's copy holds only in-frame clones and misses some; the assay was immunoSEQ multiplex PCR. The data contain fewer than 400,000 clones, 86% of them singletons. What was sequenced was PBMCs or T cells enriched from blood (not recorded which). This TCR was recovered from a young man who had recovered from COVID-19. The V and J genes are TRBV3-1 (or the pseudogene TRBV3-2) and TRBJ2-1; 8 positions match TRBD2. The CDR3 DNA is TGTGCCAGCCGCGGGAGGAATGAGCAGTTCTTC. The encoded protein is CASRGRNEQFF.